This entry lists 21 T cell receptor beta chains sequenced from one sample in a study of regulatory T cells in long-lasting Graves disease. The time point is: newly diagnosed GD, antithyroid drugs for less than 3 months. PBMC-extracted RNA yielded the TCR library. To make TCR beta libraries, researchers used iRepertoire HTBI primers and Arm-PCR of CDR3 regions. TCRdb reprocessed the multiplex PCR reads with MiXCR, giving one entry per CDR3 protein. The sample holds around 500,000 distinct CDR3 sequences, less than 15% seen once. This sample also belongs to another study, concerning T cells in Graves' hyperthyroidism and ophthalmopathy.

Sequences were derived from peripheral blood mononuclear cells (PBMCs), sampled at new diagnosis, from a patient treated with antithyroid drugs. The receptors derive from a man aged 25 to 40 with Graves disease.

This clonotype was detected many times. The CDR3 DNA reads TGTGCCAGCAGCTGGCTTAGCGGGGGGGGCAGCGAGCAGTACTTC. It yields the protein CASSWLSGGGSEQYF. J is TRBJ2-7 and V is TRBV28; the match to TRBD2 covers 11 bases. J lost 6 bases, V lost 6 bases, and 10 bases had no gene match. Germline assignment: CDR1 MDHEN and CDR2 SYDVKM. This CDR3 region has 15 residues.

This clonotype has a count of ten or more. The chain has TRBV11-2 and TRBJ2-3, with D perhaps TRBD2 (6 bases). V was trimmed by 1 base and J by 2 bases, leaving 10 bases between them. Looked up from germline, CDR1 is SGHAT and CDR2 is FQNNGV. CDR3 length: 15 amino acids. The CDR3 loop reads CASSLGGLNTDTQYF. The DNA for the CDR3 is TGTGCCAGCAGCTTAGGGGGACTGAACACAGATACGCAGTATTTT.

This chain links TRBV18 with TRBJ2-7, with 8 bases identical to TRBD1. This CDR3 comprises 14 residues. CDR1 is KGHSH and CDR2 is LQKENI in the germline V gene. Unmatched junction bases numbered 6, after V lost 2 bases and J lost 6 bases. In DNA, the CDR3 is TGTGCCAGCTCACCAGTGACAGGGGATATCGAGCAGTACTTC. As protein: CASSPVTGDIEQYF. The full variable domain, in which reference TRBV18 and TRBJ2-7 provide the parts outside the CDR3, is NAGVMQNPRHLVRRRGQEARLRCSPMKGHSHVYWYRQLPEEGLKFMVYLQKENIIDESGMPKERFSAEFPKEGPSILRIQQVVRGDSAAYFCASSPVTGDIEQYFGPGTRLTVT.

This clonotype showed up many times. The V gene is TRBV6-1, the J gene TRBJ2-1, with 11 bases fitting TRBD1. V was clipped by 6 bases and J by 7 bases; unmatched bases: 8. The CDR3 spans 15 residues. CDR1 and CDR2 from the germline V gene are MNHNS and SASEGT. This CDR3 reads CASRGGQGVRNEQFF. CDR3 DNA sequence: TGTGCCAGCAGGGGGGGACAGGGGGTCAGGAATGAGCAGTTCTTC.

This clonotype was detected many times. V is TRBV11-2 and J is TRBJ2-7; TRBD2 is a possible D gene (6 bases). CDR1 is SGHAT and CDR2 is FQNNGV in the germline V gene. The CDR3 extends over 14 amino acids. V lost 5 bases, J lost 4 bases, and 15 bases lay in between. The CDR3, as DNA: TGTGCCAGCAGCCTTTCAATGGGGGGTTACGAGCAGTACTTC. Residues: CASSLSMGGYEQYF.

At least ten counts were recorded for this clonotype. The chain carries TRBV6-7 and TRBJ2-1, with unresolved D. TRBV6-7 is filed as an ORF, its function uncertain. The CDR3 totals 16 residues. The V gene lost 4 bases and the J gene lost 7 bases, with 20 bases spanning the gap. CDR3 DNA sequence: TGTGCCAGCAGTTCCCGCGTCCTGGGGAAACGAAATGAGCAGTTCTTC. This sequence encodes CASSSRVLGKRNEQFF.

The chain uses TRBV20-1 and TRBJ2-5; D possibly uses TRBD1 or TRBD2 (5 bases each). Germline CDR1 and CDR2: DFQATT and SNEGSKA (reference sequence). There are 13 residues in the CDR3. Trimming removed 5 bases at V and 5 bases at J, with 15 bases between. CDR3 sequence: CSALGTPRETQYF. The CDR3 nucleotides are TGCAGTGCTCTCGGGACCCCACGTGAGACCCAGTACTTC.

This clonotype was detected many times. Germline and junction disagree at one end, which may indicate a read error. The CDR3 protein is CASSPVDKNTEAFF. CDR3 coding DNA: TGTGCCAGCAGCCCCGTCGACAAGAACACCGAAGCTTTCTTT. The chain has TRBV12-3 or TRBV12-4 and TRBJ1-1; no definite D call. The CDR3 runs 14 residues.

This clonotype has at least ten counts. The V and J genes are TRBV5-1 and TRBJ1-1; no clear D gene. CDR1 is SGHRS, CDR2 YFSETQ, per germline. V was shortened by 7 bases and J by 0 bases, with 13 bases between the two germline ends. CDR3 size: 14 residues. In nucleotides, the CDR3 is TGCGCCAGCCGCCTTGCTACCATGAACACTGAAGCTTTCTTT. Translation gives CASRLATMNTEAFF.

This clonotype has a handful of counts. J is TRBJ1-2 and V is TRBV7-7; the D is unclear. Trimming shortened V by 6 bases and J by 4 bases, and 12 bases separated the two germline ends. Germline CDR1 is SSHAT and CDR2 is FNYEAQ (reference sequence). The CDR3 extends over 13 amino acids. Written as DNA, the CDR3 is TGTGCCAGCAGTTTTCCGGGAGGCTATGGCTACACCTTC. Amino acid sequence: CASSFPGGYGYTF.

The rearrangement joins TRBV20-1 to TRBJ2-6, with 11 positions matching TRBD1. Per the germline V gene, CDR1 is DFQATT and CDR2 is SNEGSKA (reference sequence). Losses at the gene ends were 1 base for V and 0 bases for J; bases not matched to a gene: 14. The length of the CDR3 is 21 residues. CDR3 nucleotides: TGCAGTGCTAGAGTTGGGAATCCGGGACAGGGGGGCTCCTCTGGGGCCAACGTCCTGACTTTC. The encoded protein is CSARVGNPGQGGSSGANVLTF.

There are many counts of this clonotype. The chain employs TRBV11-2 and TRBJ1-6, with a weak D call TRBD1 (5 bases). The CDR3 consists of 16 residues. Trimming removed 5 bases from V and 2 bases from J, with 13 bases in between. CDR1 is SGHAT and CDR2 is FQNNGV in the germline V gene. CDR3 amino acids: CASSLRAEAYNSPLHF. The CDR3 DNA is TGTGCCAGCAGCCTCAGGGCTGAGGCCTATAATTCACCCCTCCACTTT.

This CDR3 reads CASGNSGSRDEQFF. In DNA, the CDR3 is TGTGCTAGTGGTAATTCGGGGAGCCGGGATGAGCAGTTCTTC. The chain carries TRBV12-5 and TRBJ2-1, with D maybe TRBD2 (5 bases). CDR1 and CDR2 (germline): LGHNT, FRNRAP. The length of the CDR3 is 14 residues. V was trimmed by 5 bases and J by 8 bases, leaving 16 bases between them.

This clonotype was counted many times. The chain recombines TRBV14 with TRBJ1-2; no reliable D call. Germline lookup yields CDR1 SGHDN and CDR2 FVKESK. The CDR3 has 12 residues. V was cut by 4 bases and J by 4 bases, with 7 bases left in between. Written as DNA, the CDR3 is TGTGCCAGCAGCCGCAGAGCCTATGGCTACACCTTC. It specifies CASSRRAYGYTF.

This clonotype was counted many times. In DNA, the CDR3 is TGCAGCTTCCGGACCGCCCGCCGCAACACTGAAGCTTTCTTT. It encodes CSFRTARRNTEAFF. The chain has TRBV29-1 and TRBJ1-1, with D uncertain. Trimming removed 8 bases at V and 2 bases at J, with 18 bases between. CDR1 is SQVTM and CDR2 is ANQGSEA in the germline V gene. This CDR3 contains 14 residues.

The sample holds many counts of this clonotype. The rearrangement joins TRBV20-1 to TRBJ1-5; D is unclear. V dropped 7 bases and J dropped 2 bases, with 9 bases sitting between them. This CDR3 spans 12 amino acids. Germline V gene lookup returns CDR1 DFQATT and CDR2 SNEGSKA (reference sequence). CDR3 DNA sequence: TGCAGTGTCCAAGGTGGCAATCAGCCCCAGCATTTT. Translated: CSVQGGNQPQHF.

This clonotype has only a few counts. The genes are TRBV9 and TRBJ2-7; D gene unclear. CDR3 length: 14 residues. The germline V gene encodes CDR1 SGDLS and CDR2 YYNGEE. V dropped 2 bases and J dropped 3 bases, with 12 bases sitting between them. DNA of the CDR3: TGTGCCAGCAGCGTTGGTGGAGCGCGCTACGAGCAGTACTTC. Protein product: CASSVGGARYEQYF.

The sample holds many counts of this clonotype. J is TRBJ2-7 and V is TRBV27, with a possible D match to TRBD1 (5 bases). Deletions cut 6 bases from V and 0 bases from J, with 9 bases between. CDR1 and CDR2 (germline): MNHEY, SMNVEV (reference sequence). The CDR3 consists of 13 residues. The CDR3: CASRVDTSYEQYF. CDR3 sequence (DNA): TGTGCCAGCAGAGTGGACACCTCCTACGAGCAGTACTTC.

There are many counts of this clonotype. The chain's CDR3 is CASSLGGGQGGNTIYF. In DNA form, the CDR3 reads TGTGCCAGCAGCTTAGGTGGGGGACAGGGTGGAAACACCATATATTTT. The V gene is TRBV13, the J gene TRBJ1-3; TRBD1 aligns across 9 bases. The CDR3 is 16 amino acids. V gave up 0 bases and J gave up 3 bases; unmatched junction bases: 3. Germline loops: CDR1 PRHDT, CDR2 FYEKMQ (reference sequence).

This clonotype was seen at least ten times. CDR3 nucleotide sequence: TGTGCCAGTAAGCTTCGGACAGGGGCTGAGGGAGCTTTCTTT. Its protein is CASKLRTGAEGAFF. V and J are TRBV19 and TRBJ1-1, with 9 bases matching TRBD1. CDR1 is LNHDA, CDR2 SQIVND, per germline (reference sequence). Germline trimming cut 7 bases from V and 10 bases from J; bases unmatched to any gene: 13. This CDR3 has 14 residues.

This clonotype has a count of ten or more. The chain carries TRBV20-1 and TRBJ2-7; D is unresolved. Looked up from germline, CDR1 is DFQATT and CDR2 is SNEGSKA (reference sequence). The CDR3 covers 15 residues. Trimming took 6 bases from V and 0 from J, leaving 18 bases between them. CDR3 DNA sequence: TGCAGTGCCCAAAGAAGGGCATTCGTCTCCTACGAGCAGTACTTC. It codes for CSAQRRAFVSYEQYF.